This section outlines one T cell receptor beta chain sequence together with its context. Being one base from a much bigger clone, this may be a read error. The CDR3 has 14 amino acids. Germline loops: CDR1 KGHDR, CDR2 SFDVKD. This entry comes from a study of T cells after yellow fever vaccination. TCRdb analysed the 5' RACE reads with MiXCR anew, one entry per CDR3 protein. The sample has tens of thousands of distinct CDR3 sequences, 6.5% seen once. The sequence was collected from a man aged 18 to 30 who received the YFV17D yellow fever vaccine. This rearrangement joins TRBV24-1 to TRBJ2-2; no reliable D call. The sample was CD8+ T cells sorted from PBMCs, taken 35 to 50 days after the first yellow fever vaccination. The DNA for the CDR3 is TGTGCGACCAGTGGACGTTCGAACACCGGGGAGCTGTTTTTT. Translating gives CATSGRSNTGELFF.